This T cell receptor (beta chain) was recovered during a study of blood T cells in healthy people across ages. For the second PCR, which ran for about 6 to 12 cycles, a sample-barcoded 5' primer and a J-beta primer mix were used. Every cDNA was tagged by a template-switch adaptor with 12 random nucleotides. From the 5' RACE reads, TCRdb called clonotypes with MiXCR, one entry per CDR3 protein. This sample yields about 700,000 distinct CDR3 sequences, of which roughly 30% are seen a single time; roughly 14% belongs to the top ten. Study findings and constraints: Per million T cells, the diversity of TCR beta decreased roughly linearly as age advanced.

Remarks on this clonotype: Its antigen remains unidentified.

This CDR3 comprises 14 residues. Unmatched junction bases numbered 1, after V lost 4 bases and J lost 5 bases. CDR1 and CDR2 from the germline V gene are LNHDA and SQIVND (reference sequence). V usage is TRBV19 and J usage is TRBJ1-5, with 11 bases lining up with TRBD1. This receptor was identified in a woman aged 80 or over in good health. Sequencing used blood. CDR3 residues: CASSRTGGYQPQHF. CDR3 sequence (DNA): TGTGCCAGTAGTAGGACAGGGGGCTATCAGCCCCAGCATTTT.